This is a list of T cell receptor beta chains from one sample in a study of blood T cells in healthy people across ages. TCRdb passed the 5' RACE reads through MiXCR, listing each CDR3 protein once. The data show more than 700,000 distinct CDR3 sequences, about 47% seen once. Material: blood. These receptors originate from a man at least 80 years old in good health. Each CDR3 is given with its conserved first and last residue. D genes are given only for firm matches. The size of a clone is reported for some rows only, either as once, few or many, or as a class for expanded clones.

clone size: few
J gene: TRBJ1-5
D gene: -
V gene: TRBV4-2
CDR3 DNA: TGTGCCAGCAGCCCCTCGTTCAAGACAGTTGGGGTCAATCAGCCCCAGCATTTT
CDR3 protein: CASSPSFKTVGVNQPQHF

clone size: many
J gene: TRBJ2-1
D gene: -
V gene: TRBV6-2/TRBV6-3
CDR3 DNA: TGTGCCAGCAGACACATGACTAGCAATGAGCAGTTCTTC
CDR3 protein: CASRHMTSNEQFF

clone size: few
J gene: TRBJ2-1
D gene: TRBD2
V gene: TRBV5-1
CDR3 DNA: TGCGCCAGCAGCTTGGTACAGGGACTAGCGGGAGGCACCTACAATGAGCAGTTCTTC
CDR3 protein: CASSLVQGLAGGTYNEQFF

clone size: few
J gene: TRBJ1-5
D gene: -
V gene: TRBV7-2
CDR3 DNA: TGTGCCAGCAGCCCGACAGGACTTAATGAGCCCCAGCATTTT
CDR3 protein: CASSPTGLNEPQHF

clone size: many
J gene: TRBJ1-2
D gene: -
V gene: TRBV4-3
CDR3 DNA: TGCGCCAGCAGCCAAGATGGCAGAAACTATGGCTACACCTTC
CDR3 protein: CASSQDGRNYGYTF

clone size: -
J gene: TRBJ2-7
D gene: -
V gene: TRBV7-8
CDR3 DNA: TGTGCCAGCAGCTTAGTTCTAGCCCTAGTTTCGTACGAGCAGTACTTC
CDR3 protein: CASSLVLALVSYEQYF

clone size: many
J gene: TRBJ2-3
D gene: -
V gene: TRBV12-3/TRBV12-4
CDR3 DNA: TGTGCCAGCAGTTTGCTTTTCCGGGGGACAGATACGCAGTATTTT
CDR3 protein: CASSLLFRGTDTQYF

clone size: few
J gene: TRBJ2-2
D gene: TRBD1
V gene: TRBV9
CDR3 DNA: TGTGCCAGCAGCGGAGACGGACAGGAAAACACCGGGGAGCTGTTTTTT
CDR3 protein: CASSGDGQENTGELFF

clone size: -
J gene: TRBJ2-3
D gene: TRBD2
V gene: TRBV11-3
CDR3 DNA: TGTGCCAGCAGCTTATACGGGAGGGGCACAGATACGCAGTATTTT
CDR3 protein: CASSLYGRGTDTQYF

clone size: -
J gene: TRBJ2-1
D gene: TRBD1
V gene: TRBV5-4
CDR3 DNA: TGTGCCAGCAGCTTAAGCCAGGGGGTTTCCTACGAGCAGTTCTTC
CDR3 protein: CASSLSQGVSYEQFF

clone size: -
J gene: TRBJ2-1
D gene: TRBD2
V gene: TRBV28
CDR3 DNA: TGTGCCAGCAGTCTCTATGCGGGAGACTACAATGAGCAGTTCTTC
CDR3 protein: CASSLYAGDYNEQFF

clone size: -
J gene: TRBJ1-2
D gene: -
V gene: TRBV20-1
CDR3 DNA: TGCAGTGCTAGATCTTTAGGGGAGGGTAGTACCTATGGCTACACCTTC
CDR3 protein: CSARSLGEGSTYGYTF

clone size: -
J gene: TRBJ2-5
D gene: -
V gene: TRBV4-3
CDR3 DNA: TGCGCCAGCAGCTCAGGGGCCAGGGATCAATCGGCCCAGTACTTC
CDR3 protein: CASSSGARDQSAQYF

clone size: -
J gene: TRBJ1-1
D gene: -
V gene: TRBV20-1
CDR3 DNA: TGCAGTGCTGGCGGGGGGCTTGCTTTCTTT
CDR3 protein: CSAGGGLAFF

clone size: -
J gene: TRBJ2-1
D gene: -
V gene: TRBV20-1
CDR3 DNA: TGCAGCGATCAGGGATCCTACAATGAGCAGTTCTTC
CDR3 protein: CSDQGSYNEQFF

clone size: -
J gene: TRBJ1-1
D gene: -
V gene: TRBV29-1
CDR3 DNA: TGCAGCGTTATTTTGGACAGAACGAACACTGAAGCTTTCTTT
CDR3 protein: CSVILDRTNTEAFF

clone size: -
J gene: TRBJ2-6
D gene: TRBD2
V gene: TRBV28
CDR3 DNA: TGTGCCAGCAGTTCCGCTAGCCTAGCGGGAGGTGGGGCCAACGTCCTGACTTTC
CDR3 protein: CASSSASLAGGGANVLTF

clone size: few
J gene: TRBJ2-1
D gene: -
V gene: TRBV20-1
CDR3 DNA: TGCAGTGCTATGGGGGGACTTGACAATGAGCAGTTCTTC
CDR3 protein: CSAMGGLDNEQFF

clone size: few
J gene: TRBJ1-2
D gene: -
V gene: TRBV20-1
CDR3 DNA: TGCAGTGCTTTCAGGGAAGTAGATGGCTACACCTTC
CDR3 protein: CSAFREVDGYTF

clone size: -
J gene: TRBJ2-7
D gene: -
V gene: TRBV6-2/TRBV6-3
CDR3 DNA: TGTGCCAGCAGAGGTACCGCCAATTACGAGCAGTACTTC
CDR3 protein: CASRGTANYEQYF

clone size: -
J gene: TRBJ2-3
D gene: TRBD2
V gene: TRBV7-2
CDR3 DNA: TGTGCCAGCAGCTCGAGGGCTAGCGGATCCTATACGCAGTATTTT
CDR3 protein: CASSSRASGSYTQYF

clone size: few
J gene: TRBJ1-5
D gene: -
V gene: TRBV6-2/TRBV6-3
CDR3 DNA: TGTGCCAGCAGCGCAGGACAGTATCAGCCCCAGCATTTT
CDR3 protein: CASSAGQYQPQHF

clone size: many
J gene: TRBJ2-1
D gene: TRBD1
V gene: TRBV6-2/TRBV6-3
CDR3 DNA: TGTGCCAGCAGTTACAGGACAGGCAACAATGAGCAGTTCTTC
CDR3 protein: CASSYRTGNNEQFF

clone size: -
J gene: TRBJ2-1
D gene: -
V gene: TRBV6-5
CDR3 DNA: TGTGCCAGCTGTCCGGGAGCGGGTTTTTGGAATGAGCAGTTCTTC
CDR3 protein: CASCPGAGFWNEQFF

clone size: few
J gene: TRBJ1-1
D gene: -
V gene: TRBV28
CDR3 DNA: TGTGCCAGCAGTTCCCCCCCCATGAACACTGAAGCTTTCTTT
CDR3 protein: CASSSPPMNTEAFF

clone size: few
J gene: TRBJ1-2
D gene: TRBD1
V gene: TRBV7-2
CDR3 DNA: TGTGCCAGCAGCTTAAGAGGGGGATACGACAGGGGGCGGATGAACTATGGCTACACCTTC
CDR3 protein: CASSLRGGYDRGRMNYGYTF

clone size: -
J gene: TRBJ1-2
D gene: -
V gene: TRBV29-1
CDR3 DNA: TGCAGCGTTGAAGATCTTACTCCCTCTGGCTACACCTTC
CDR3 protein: CSVEDLTPSGYTF

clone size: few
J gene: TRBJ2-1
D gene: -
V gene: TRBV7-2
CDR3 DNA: TGTGCCAGCAGACTTAGGACAGCATACAATGAGCAGTTCTTC
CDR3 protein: CASRLRTAYNEQFF

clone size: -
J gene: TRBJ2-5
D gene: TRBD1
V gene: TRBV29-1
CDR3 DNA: TGCAGCGTTTTTGCAGGGGGCAGGGAGCAGTACTTC
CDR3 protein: CSVFAGGREQYF

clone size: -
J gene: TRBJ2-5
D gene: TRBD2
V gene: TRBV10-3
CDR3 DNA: TGTGCCATCAGTGAAAATAGCGGGAGCCCCCAAGAGACCCAGTACTTC
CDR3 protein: CAISENSGSPQETQYF

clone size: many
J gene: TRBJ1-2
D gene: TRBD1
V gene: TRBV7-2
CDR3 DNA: TGTGCCAGCAGCGGAGGAGTGACAGGGGGAAACTATGGCTACACCTTC
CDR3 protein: CASSGGVTGGNYGYTF

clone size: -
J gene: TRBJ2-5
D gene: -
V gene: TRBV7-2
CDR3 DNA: TGTGCCAGCAGCGGCGGGTACCGAGAGACCCAGTACTTC
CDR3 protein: CASSGGYRETQYF

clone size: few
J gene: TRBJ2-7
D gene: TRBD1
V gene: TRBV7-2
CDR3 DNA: TGTGCCAGTAGCCTGGGGACAGCGAAAACCTACGAGCAGTACTTC
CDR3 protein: CASSLGTAKTYEQYF

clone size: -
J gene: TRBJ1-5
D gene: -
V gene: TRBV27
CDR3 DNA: TGTGCCAGCAGGGGGCTGACAGCCTACAATCAGCCCCAGCATTTT
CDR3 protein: CASRGLTAYNQPQHF

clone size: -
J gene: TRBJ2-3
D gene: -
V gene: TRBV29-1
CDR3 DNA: TGCAGCGGCGGACTAGATACGCAGTATTTT
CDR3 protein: CSGGLDTQYF

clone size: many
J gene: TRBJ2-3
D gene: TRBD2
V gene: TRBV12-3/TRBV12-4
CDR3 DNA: TGTGCCAGCAGTATTAGCGGGGGGGGCACAGATACGCAGTATTTT
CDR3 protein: CASSISGGGTDTQYF

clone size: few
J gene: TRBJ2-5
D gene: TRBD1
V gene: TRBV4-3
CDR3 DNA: TGCGCCAGCAGCCACCGGACAGGGAAAGGGGGAGAGACCCAGTACTTC
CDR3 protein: CASSHRTGKGGETQYF

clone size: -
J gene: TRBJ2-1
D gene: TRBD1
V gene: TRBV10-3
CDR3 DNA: TGTGCCATCGGGATGACAGGGCGCGATGAGCAGTTCTTC
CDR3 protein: CAIGMTGRDEQFF

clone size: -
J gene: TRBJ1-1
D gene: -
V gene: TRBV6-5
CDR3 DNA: TGTGCCAGCAGTCCCTCTAGGGGTATGAACACTGAAGCTTTCTTT
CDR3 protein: CASSPSRGMNTEAFF

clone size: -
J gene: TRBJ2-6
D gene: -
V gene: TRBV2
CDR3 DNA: TGTGCCAGCAGTGAACTTGGGACTTCTGGGGCCAACGTCCCGACTTTC
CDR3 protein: CASSELGTSGANVPTF

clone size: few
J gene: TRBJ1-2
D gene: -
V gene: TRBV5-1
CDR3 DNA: TGCGCCAGCAGCTTGGAATGGTCACATGGCTACACCTTC
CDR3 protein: CASSLEWSHGYTF

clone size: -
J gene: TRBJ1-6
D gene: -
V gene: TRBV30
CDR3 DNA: TGTGCCTGGAGTACGGGACTAATGGATTCACCCCTCCACTTT
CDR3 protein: CAWSTGLMDSPLHF

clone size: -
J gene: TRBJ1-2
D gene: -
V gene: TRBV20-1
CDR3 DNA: TGCAGTGCTAGAGATTGGGGAAACTATGGCTACACCTTC
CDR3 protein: CSARDWGNYGYTF

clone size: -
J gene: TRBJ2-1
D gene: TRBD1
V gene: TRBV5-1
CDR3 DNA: TGCGCCAGCAGCGCGGGACAGGGTAATTACAATGAGCAGTTCTTC
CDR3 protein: CASSAGQGNYNEQFF

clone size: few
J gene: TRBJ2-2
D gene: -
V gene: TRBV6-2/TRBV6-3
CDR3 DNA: TGTGCCACACTGGGACATCAGAACACCGGGGAGCTGTTTTTT
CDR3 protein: CATLGHQNTGELFF

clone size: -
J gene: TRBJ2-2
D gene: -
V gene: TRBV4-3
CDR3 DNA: TGCGCCAGCAGCCAAGAACCTTCCGGGTCCGGGGGCGGGGAGCTGTTTTTT
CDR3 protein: CASSQEPSGSGGGELFF

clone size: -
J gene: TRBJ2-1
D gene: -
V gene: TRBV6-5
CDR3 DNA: TGTGCCAGCAGTTACATTTTGGGAGTTGAGCAGTTCTTC
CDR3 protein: CASSYILGVEQFF

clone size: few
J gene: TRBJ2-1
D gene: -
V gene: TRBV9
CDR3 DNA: TGTGCCAGCAGCGTAGAAGAGGGCAGGGCGGAGTTCTTC
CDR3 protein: CASSVEEGRAEFF

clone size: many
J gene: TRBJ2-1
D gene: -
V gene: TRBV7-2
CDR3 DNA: TGTGCCAGCAGCCCGGGCCTGCTAGGTGAGCAGTTCTTC
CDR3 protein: CASSPGLLGEQFF

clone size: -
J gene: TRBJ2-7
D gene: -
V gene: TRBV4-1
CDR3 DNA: TGCGCCAGCAGCCAAGTCGGAGGGCGGGATCGCGAGCAGTACTTC
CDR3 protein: CASSQVGGRDREQYF

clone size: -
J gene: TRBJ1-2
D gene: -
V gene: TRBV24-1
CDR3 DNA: TGTGCCACCAGTGATTCCCTTGGCTACACCTTC
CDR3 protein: CATSDSLGYTF

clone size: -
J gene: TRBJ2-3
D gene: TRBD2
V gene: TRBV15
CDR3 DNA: TGTGCCACCAGCAGGCCCATAGTGGGAGGGCCGACAGATACGCAGTATTTT
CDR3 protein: CATSRPIVGGPTDTQYF

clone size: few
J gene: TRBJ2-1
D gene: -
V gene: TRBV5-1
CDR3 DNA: TGCGCCAGCAGCGTGACCGACAGCTACGATTACAATGAGCAGTTCTTC
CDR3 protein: CASSVTDSYDYNEQFF